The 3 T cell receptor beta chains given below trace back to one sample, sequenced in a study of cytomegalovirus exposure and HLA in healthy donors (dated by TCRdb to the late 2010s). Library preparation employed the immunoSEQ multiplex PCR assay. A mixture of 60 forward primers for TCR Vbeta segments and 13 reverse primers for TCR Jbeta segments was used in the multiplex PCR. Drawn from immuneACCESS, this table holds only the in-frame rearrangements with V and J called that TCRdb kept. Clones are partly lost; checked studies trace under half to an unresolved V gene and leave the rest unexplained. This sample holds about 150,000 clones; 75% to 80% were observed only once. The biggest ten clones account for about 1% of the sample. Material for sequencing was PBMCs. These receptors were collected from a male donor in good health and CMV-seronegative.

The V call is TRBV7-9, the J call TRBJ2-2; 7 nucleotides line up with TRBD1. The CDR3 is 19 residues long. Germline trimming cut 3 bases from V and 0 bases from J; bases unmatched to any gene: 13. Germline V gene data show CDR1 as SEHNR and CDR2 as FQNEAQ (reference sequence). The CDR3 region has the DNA TGTGCCAGCAGCTTTACCCGACAGGGTGTAGTCCCGAACACCGGGGAGCTGTTTTTT. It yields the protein CASSFTRQGVVPNTGELFF.

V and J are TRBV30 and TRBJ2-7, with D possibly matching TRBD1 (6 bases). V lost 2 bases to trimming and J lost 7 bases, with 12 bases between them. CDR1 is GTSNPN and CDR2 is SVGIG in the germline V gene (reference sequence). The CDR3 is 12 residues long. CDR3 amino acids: CAWSPHRVEQYF. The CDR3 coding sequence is TGTGCCTGGAGTCCCCACAGGGTGGAGCAGTACTTC.

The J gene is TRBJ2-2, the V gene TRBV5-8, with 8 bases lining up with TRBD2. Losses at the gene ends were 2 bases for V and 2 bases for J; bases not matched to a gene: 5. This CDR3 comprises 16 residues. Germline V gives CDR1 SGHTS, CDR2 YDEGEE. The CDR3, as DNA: TGTGCCAGCAGCTTATCGGGGACTAGTAACACCGGGGAGCTGTTTTTT. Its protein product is CASSLSGTSNTGELFF.